The clone carrying this TCR beta chain has only a few counts. TCRdb re-called the RT-PCR reads through MiXCR, storing one row per CDR3 protein. The data contain around 530,000 distinct CDR3 sequences, approximately 16% of them singletons. The sample is drawn from a study of response to subunit inactivated influenza vaccine. There are 15 residues in the CDR3. The ends were cut back, 1 base at V and 2 bases at J, with 12 bases in the middle. CDR1 and CDR2 (germline): MNHEY, SVGEGT. The chain uses TRBV6-2 or TRBV6-3 and TRBJ2-7; D is unclear. This TCR derives from a man aged 45 to 70 who received an inactivated influenza vaccine. The sample here was CD4+ T cells sorted from PBMCs, taken roughly 24 months after vaccination. The CDR3 coding sequence is TGTGCCAGCAGTTACTGGTTGGACCCTGCCTACGAGCAGTACTTC. Translation: CASSYWLDPAYEQYF.